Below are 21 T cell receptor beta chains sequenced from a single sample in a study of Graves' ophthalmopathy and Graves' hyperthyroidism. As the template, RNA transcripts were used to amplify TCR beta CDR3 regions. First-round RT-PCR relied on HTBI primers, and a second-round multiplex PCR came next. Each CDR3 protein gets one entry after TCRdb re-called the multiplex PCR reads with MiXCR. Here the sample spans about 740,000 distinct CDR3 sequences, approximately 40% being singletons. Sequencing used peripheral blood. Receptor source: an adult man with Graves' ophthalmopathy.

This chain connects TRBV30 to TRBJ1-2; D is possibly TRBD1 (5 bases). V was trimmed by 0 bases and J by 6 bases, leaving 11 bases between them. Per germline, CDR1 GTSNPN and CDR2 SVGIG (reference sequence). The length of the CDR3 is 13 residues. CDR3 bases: TGTGCCTGGAGTGTTAGAGGGGTACATGGCTACACCTTC. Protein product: CAWSVRGVHGYTF. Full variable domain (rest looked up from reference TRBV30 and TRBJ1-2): SQTIHQWPATLVQPVGSPLSLECTVEGTSNPNLYWYRQAAGRGLQLLFYSVGIGQISSEVPQNLSASRPQDRQFILSSKKLLLSDSGFYLCAWSVRGVHGYTFGSGTRLTVV.

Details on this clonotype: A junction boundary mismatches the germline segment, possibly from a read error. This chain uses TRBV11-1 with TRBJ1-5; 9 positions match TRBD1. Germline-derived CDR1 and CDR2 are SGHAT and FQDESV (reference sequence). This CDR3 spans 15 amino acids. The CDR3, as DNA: TGTGCCGGCAGCCCGACGGGACAGGGCGCGCAGCCCCAGCATTTT. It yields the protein CAGSPTGQGAQPQHF.

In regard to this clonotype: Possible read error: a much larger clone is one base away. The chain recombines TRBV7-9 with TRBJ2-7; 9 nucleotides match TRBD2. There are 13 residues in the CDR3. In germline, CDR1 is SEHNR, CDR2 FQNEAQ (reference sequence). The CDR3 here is CATSLVGGGGEYF. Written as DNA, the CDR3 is TGTGCCACCAGCTTAGTAGGGGGCGGGGGGGAGTACTTC.

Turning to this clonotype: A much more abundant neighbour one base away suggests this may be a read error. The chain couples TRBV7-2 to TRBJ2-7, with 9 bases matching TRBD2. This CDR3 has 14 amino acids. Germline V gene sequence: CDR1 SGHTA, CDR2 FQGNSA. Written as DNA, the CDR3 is TGTGCCAGCCGCTTAGCGGGAGCATCAAGCGAGCAGTACTTC. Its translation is CASRLAGASSEQYF.

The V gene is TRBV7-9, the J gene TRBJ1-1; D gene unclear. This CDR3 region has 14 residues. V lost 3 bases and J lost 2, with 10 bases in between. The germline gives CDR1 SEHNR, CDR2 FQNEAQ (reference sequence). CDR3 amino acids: CASSLEAHNTEAFF. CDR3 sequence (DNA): TGTGCCAGCAGCTTGGAAGCCCATAACACTGAAGCTTTCTTT. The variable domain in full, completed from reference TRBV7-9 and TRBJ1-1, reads DTGVSQNPRHKITKRGQNVTFRCDPISEHNRLYWYRQTLGQGPEFLTYFQNEAQLEKSRLLSDRFSAERPKGSFSTLEIQRTEQGDSAMYLCASSLEAHNTEAFFGQGTRLTVV.

The CDR3: CASSTTGIDQPQHF. CDR3 bases: TGTGCCAGTAGTACAACAGGGATCGATCAGCCCCAGCATTTT. J is TRBJ1-5 and V is TRBV19; a possible D gene is TRBD1 (6 bases). The germline V gene has CDR1 LNHDA and CDR2 SQIVND (reference sequence). V shed 4 bases and J shed 5 bases, with 12 bases lying between them. CDR3 length: 14 residues.

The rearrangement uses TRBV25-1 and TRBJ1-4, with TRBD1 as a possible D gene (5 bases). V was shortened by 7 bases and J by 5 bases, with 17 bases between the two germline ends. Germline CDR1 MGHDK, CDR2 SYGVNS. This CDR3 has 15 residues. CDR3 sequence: CASNLMGQGNEKLFF. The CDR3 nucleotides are TGTGCCAGCAATTTAATGGGGCAGGGAAATGAAAAACTGTTTTTT.

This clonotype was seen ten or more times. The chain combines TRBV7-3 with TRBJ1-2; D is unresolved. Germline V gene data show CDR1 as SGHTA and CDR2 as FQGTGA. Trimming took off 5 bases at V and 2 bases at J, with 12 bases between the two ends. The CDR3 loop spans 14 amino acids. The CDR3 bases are TGTGCCAGCAGCCCAGCGGATGGAAACTATGGCTACACCTTC. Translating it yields CASSPADGNYGYTF.

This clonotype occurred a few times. The CDR3 is CSVRKSYEQYF. DNA of the CDR3: TGCAGCGTTCGGAAGTCCTACGAGCAGTACTTC. V is TRBV29-1 and J is TRBJ2-7; no clear D. Germline assignment: CDR1 SQVTM and CDR2 ANQGSEA. This CDR3 region has 11 residues. The germline V and J ends were trimmed by 5 bases and 1 base, with 6 bases remaining between them.

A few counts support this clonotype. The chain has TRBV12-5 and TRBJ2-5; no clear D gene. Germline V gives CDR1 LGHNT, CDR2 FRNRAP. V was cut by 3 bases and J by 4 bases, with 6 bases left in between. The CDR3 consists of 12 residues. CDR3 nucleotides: TGTGCTAGTGGTTTTGGTGGAGAGACCCAGTACTTC. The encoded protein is CASGFGGETQYF. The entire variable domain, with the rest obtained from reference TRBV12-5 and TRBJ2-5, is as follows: DARVTQTPRHKVTEMGQEVTMRCQPILGHNTVFWYRQTMMQGLELLAYFRNRAPLDDSGMPKDRFSAEMPDATLATLKIQPSEPRDSAVYFCASGFGGETQYFGPGTRLLVL.

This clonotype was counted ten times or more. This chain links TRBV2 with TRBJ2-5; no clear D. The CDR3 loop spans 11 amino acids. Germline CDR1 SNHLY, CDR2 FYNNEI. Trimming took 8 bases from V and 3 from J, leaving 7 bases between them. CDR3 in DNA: TGTGCCAGCTCCCACAAAGAGACCCAGTACTTC. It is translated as CASSHKETQYF.

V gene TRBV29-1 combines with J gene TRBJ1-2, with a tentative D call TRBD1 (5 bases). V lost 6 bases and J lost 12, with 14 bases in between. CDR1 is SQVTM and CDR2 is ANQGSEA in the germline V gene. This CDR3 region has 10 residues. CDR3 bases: TGCAGCGTGGAGGGGACGGGCAACACCTTC. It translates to CSVEGTGNTF.

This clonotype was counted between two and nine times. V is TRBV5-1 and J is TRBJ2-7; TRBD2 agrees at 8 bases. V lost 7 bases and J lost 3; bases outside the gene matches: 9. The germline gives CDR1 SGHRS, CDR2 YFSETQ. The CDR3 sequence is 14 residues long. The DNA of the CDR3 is TGCGCCAGCGGGGCCGGGACTAGTCTCTACGAGCAGTACTTC. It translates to CASGAGTSLYEQYF.

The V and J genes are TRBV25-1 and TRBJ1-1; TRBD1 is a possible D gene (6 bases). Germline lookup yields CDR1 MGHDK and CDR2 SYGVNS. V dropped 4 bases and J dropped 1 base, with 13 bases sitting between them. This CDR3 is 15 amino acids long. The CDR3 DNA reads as TGTGCCAGCAGTGCGCATGACAGGAGGAACACTGAAGCTTTCTTT. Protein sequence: CASSAHDRRNTEAFF.

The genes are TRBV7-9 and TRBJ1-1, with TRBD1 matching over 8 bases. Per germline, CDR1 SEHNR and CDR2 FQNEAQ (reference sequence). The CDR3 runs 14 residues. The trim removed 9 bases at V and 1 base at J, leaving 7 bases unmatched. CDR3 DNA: TGTGCCAGTATAACCGGGACAGGGAACACTGAAGCTTTCTTT. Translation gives CASITGTGNTEAFF.

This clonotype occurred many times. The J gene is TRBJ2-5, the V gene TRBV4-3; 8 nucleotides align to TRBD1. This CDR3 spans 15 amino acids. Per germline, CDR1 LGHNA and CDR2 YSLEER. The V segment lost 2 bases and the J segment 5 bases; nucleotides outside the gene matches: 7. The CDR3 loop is CASSQLQGGSETQYF. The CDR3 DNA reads TGCGCCAGCAGCCAACTACAGGGGGGAAGCGAGACCCAGTACTTC.

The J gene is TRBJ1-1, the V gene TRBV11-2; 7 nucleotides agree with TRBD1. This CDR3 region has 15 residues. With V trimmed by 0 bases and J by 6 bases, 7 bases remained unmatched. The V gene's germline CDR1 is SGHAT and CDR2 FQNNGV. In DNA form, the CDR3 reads TGTGCCAGCAGCTTAGAGCCAGGGGGAAGCCCTGAAGCTTTCTTT. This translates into CASSLEPGGSPEAFF.

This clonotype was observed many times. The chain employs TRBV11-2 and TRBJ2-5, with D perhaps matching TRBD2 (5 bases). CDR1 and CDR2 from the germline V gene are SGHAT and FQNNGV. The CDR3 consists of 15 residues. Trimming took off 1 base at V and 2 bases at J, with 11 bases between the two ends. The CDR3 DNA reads TGTGCCAGCAGCTTAGGAAGCGGTCCTCAAGAGACCCAGTACTTC. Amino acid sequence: CASSLGSGPQETQYF.

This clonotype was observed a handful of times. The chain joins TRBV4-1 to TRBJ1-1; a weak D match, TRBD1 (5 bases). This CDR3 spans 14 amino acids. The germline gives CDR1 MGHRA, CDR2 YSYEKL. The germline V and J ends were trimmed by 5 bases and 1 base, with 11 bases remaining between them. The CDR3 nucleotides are TGCGCCAGCAGCGCCCACACAGGGAACACTGAAGCTTTCTTT. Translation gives CASSAHTGNTEAFF.

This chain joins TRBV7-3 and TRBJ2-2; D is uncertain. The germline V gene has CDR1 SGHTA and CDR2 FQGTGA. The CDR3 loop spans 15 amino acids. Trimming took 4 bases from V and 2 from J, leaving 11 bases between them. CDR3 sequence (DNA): TGTGCCAGCAGCTCGGGCGGATTAAACACCGGGGAGCTGTTTTTT. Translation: CASSSGGLNTGELFF.

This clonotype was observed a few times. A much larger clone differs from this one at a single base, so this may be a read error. The CDR3 reads CASNLTGANYGYTF. Here the CDR3 DNA reads TGTGCCAGCAACTTAACAGGAGCTAACTATGGCTACACCTTC. The chain couples TRBV7-3 to TRBJ1-2; possibly TRBD1 for D (5 bases). This CDR3 is built from 14 residues. Germline V gives CDR1 SGHTA, CDR2 FQGTGA.